Listed below are T cell receptor beta chains from one sample, sequenced in a study of OX40 agonist ivuxolimab in advanced cancers. Sequencing was performed with immunoSEQ multiplex PCR; in TCRdb, only in-frame clones are kept and a portion is missing. This sample has 55,000 to 65,000 clones, with 86% found just once. The specimen was CD4+ or CD8+ T cells sorted from blood, collected in a trial of the OX40 agonist ivuxolimab. The receptors here all came from an adult with an advanced solid tumor such as melanoma, head and neck, liver or kidney cancer. Both conserved end residues are part of each CDR3. The order of the fields is V gene, D gene, J gene, clone size, CDR3 protein, CDR3 DNA. The D gene is left open where the match is weak. Expanded clones are given a class, and other clones once, few, many or no size at all.

V: TRBV29-1; D: NA; J: TRBJ1-2; size: once; CDR3: CSVRLGSVYGYTF; DNA: TGCAGCGTTAGGTTAGGGTCTGTCTATGGCTACACCTTC
V: TRBV6-5; D: NA; J: TRBJ1-1; size: NA; CDR3: CATLTSGNTEAFF; DNA: TGTGCCACCCTCACTTCGGGGAACACTGAAGCTTTCTTT
V: TRBV13; D: NA; J: TRBJ1-3; size: once; CDR3: CASSLGRGSGNTIYF; DNA: TGTGCCAGCAGCTTAGGGCGGGGCTCAGGAAACACCATATATTTT
V: TRBV5-1; D: TRBD2; J: TRBJ2-1; size: NA; CDR3: CASSLRAGGTYNEQFF; DNA: TGCGCCAGCAGCTTAAGAGCGGGGGGTACCTACAATGAGCAGTTCTTC
V: TRBV25-1; D: TRBD1; J: TRBJ1-3; size: NA; CDR3: CASSDESRAGGARNTIYF; DNA: TGTGCCAGCAGTGATGAGAGTAGGGCAGGGGGCGCAAGAAACACCATATATTTT
V: TRBV29-1; D: TRBD1; J: TRBJ1-2; size: NA; CDR3: CSVAPDRGYGYTF; DNA: TGCAGCGTTGCCCCTGACAGGGGCTATGGCTACACCTTC
V: TRBV5-8; D: NA; J: TRBJ1-2; size: NA; CDR3: CASSLAVTVYGYTF; DNA: TGTGCCAGCAGCTTGGCAGTGACAGTCTATGGCTACACCTTC
V: TRBV5-1; D: NA; J: TRBJ1-1; size: NA; CDR3: CASSPLGNTEAFF; DNA: TGCGCCAGCAGCCCGTTGGGGAACACTGAAGCTTTCTTT
V: TRBV11-2; D: NA; J: TRBJ2-7; size: NA; CDR3: CASSPGLLYEQYF; DNA: TGTGCCAGCAGCCCCGGGCTTCTCTACGAGCAGTACTTC
V: TRBV4-1; D: TRBD2; J: TRBJ2-1; size: NA; CDR3: CASSQGAGVGPYEQFF; DNA: TGCGCCAGCAGCCAAGGCGCGGGGGTCGGCCCCTATGAGCAGTTCTTC